The present T cell receptor (beta chain) was sequenced within a study of cytomegalovirus exposure and HLA in healthy donors. Background on the study: A subsequent analysis reported that the approximately 120 validation repertoires were produced on the same platform that had also been used for the roughly 670 first-cohort repertoires.

Assay used: immunoSEQ multiplex PCR; TCRdb lists only in-frame clones, some missing. This repertoire shows 200,000 to 300,000 clones, approximately 83% found once; its top ten account for 0.95% to 1.5%. The CDR3 loop spans 15 amino acids. V lost 0 bases, J lost 9 bases, and 15 bases lay in between. Looked up from germline, CDR1 is MNHNS and CDR2 is SASEGT. The TCR originated in a young woman in good health and CMV-seropositive. The V gene is TRBV6-1, the J gene TRBJ1-5; no reliable D call. The sequencing input was PBMCs. CDR3 in amino acids: CASSEAAGASRPQHF. For the CDR3, the DNA is TGTGCCAGCAGTGAAGCCGCAGGCGCTTCTCGGCCCCAGCATTTT.